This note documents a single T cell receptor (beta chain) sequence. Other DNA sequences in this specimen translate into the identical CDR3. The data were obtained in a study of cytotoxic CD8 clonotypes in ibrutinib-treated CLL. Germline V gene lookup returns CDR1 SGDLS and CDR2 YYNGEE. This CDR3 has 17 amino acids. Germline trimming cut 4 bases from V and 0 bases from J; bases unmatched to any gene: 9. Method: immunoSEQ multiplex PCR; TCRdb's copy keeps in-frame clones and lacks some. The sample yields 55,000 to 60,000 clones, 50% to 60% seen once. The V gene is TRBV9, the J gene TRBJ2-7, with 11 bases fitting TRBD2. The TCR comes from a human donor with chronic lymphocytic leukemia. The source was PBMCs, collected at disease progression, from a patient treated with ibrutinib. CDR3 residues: CASSSGTSGSSSYEQYF. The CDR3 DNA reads TGTGCCAGCAGCTCCGGGACTAGCGGTTCAAGCTCCTACGAGCAGTACTTC.